One and the same sample provided the 8 T cell receptor beta chains below, sequenced in a study of graft-versus-host responses after intestinal transplantation. Profiling relied on immunoSEQ multiplex PCR, and the TCRdb table lists in-frame clones only, not all of them. The profile covers some 90,000 clones, with 85% to 95% appearing a single time and 0.49% taken by the ten largest. These receptors' targets are unknown. Here the sequenced sample was unstimulated CD8+ T cells sorted from spleen or lymph node cells, taken before intestinal transplant. The receptors originated from a human donor who received an intestinal transplant.

This clone has a single count. The chain joins TRBV7-2 to TRBJ2-1; 9 bases match TRBD2. The CDR3 has 17 amino acids. With 4 bases clipped from V and 2 bases from J, the junction kept 9 bases outside the gene matches. Germline CDR1 is SGHTA and CDR2 is FQGNSA. CDR3 sequence: CASSSRPAGGAYNEQFF. The CDR3 DNA sequence: TGTGCCAGCAGCTCGAGACCGGCGGGAGGGGCCTACAATGAGCAGTTCTTC.

V usage is TRBV7-6 and J usage is TRBJ2-7; D call uncertain. CDR3 length equals 13 residues. V was clipped by 5 bases and J by 1 base, with 9 bases between them. CDR1 is SGHVS, CDR2 FNYEAQ, per germline. The CDR3 here is CASSPTGSYEQYF. The CDR3 DNA follows: TGTGCCAGCAGCCCCACCGGGTCCTACGAGCAGTACTTC.

This sequence joins TRBV5-1 and TRBJ2-1, with TRBD1 identical over 8 bases. The CDR3 is 13 amino acids. V shed 4 bases, J shed 6 bases, and the junction held 3 bases outside the gene matches. Per the germline V gene, CDR1 is SGHRS and CDR2 is YFSETQ. CDR3 sequence: CASSLGQGNEQFF. The CDR3 DNA is TGCGCCAGCAGCCTCGGACAGGGCAATGAGCAGTTCTTC.

The chain uses TRBV19 and TRBJ2-7; D gene unclear. The germline CDR1 and CDR2 sequences are LNHDA and SQIVND (reference sequence). This CDR3 contains 14 residues. Trimming took off 3 bases at V and 0 bases at J, with 9 bases between the two ends. The CDR3, as DNA: TGTGCCAGTAGTATGTCCCCTAGCTCCTACGAGCAGTACTTC. Translating it yields CASSMSPSSYEQYF.

The genes are TRBV7-8 and TRBJ1-5; 8 positions agree with TRBD1. After removal of 2 bases from V and 8 bases from J, the junction contained 5 bases not matched to a gene. Germline-derived CDR1 and CDR2 are SGHVS and FQNEAQ. The CDR3 length is 14 residues. The CDR3 sequence is CASSLLTGVEPQHF. CDR3 DNA: TGTGCCAGCAGCTTATTGACAGGGGTCGAGCCCCAGCATTTT.

This clone showed up just once. The chain joins TRBV11-2 to TRBJ1-3; no clear D. This CDR3 comprises 16 residues. The germline CDR1 and CDR2 sequences are SGHAT and FQNNGV. Trimming pared 1 base from V and 1 base from J, leaving 11 bases between. For the CDR3, the DNA is TGTGCCAGCAGCTTAGCGGGGAGGAATTCTGGAAACACCATATATTTT. Amino acid sequence: CASSLAGRNSGNTIYF.

The V gene is TRBV7-9, the J gene TRBJ1-2; 8 bases align to TRBD1. J gave up 5 bases and V 5 bases, and 4 bases lay outside the gene matches. Germline V gene data show CDR1 as SEHNR and CDR2 as FQNEAQ (reference sequence). The CDR3 runs to 13 residues. The CDR3: CASSPTGDYGYTF. CDR3 DNA: TGTGCCAGCAGCCCGACAGGGGATTATGGCTACACCTTC.

The J gene is TRBJ2-7, the V gene TRBV6-1; possible D gene TRBD1, 5 bases. This CDR3 is built from 15 residues. The V end lost 4 bases, the J end lost 0 bases, and 13 bases lay between the germline ends. The V gene's germline CDR1 is MNHNS and CDR2 SASEGT. The CDR3 reads CASSVETASSYEQYF. Here the CDR3 DNA reads TGTGCCAGCAGTGTGGAGACAGCGAGCTCCTACGAGCAGTACTTC.